The TCR beta chain described here comes from a study of T cells in localized non-small cell lung cancer. Regarding the study as a whole: Heterogeneity remains possible because sequencing was limited to only one tumor region. Median detection of top 100 tumor clones in adjacent lung was 57 clones. Tumor showed lower T cell clonality than uninvolved adjacent lung, where it was highest.

This CDR3 has 17 residues. The protocol was immunoSEQ multiplex PCR, while the TCRdb copy is restricted to in-frame clones and leaves out a portion. The sample contains about 21,000 clones, roughly nine tenths of which appear only once. As to this clone: Its antigen is unknown.

Sequenced material: PBMCs, taken before any cancer treatment. The chain recombines TRBV12-2 with TRBJ1-4. TRBV12-2 is a known pseudogene. The sequence came from a man aged 40 to 69 with stage II squamous cell lung carcinoma. The CDR3 DNA sequence: TGTGCAAGTCGGGAATACAAATTTGGATCGACTAATGAAAAACTGTTTTTT. This translates into CASREYKFGSTNEKLFF.